These 10 T cell receptor beta chains share one sample of origin, sequenced in a study of OX40 agonist ivuxolimab in advanced cancers. Method: immunoSEQ multiplex PCR; TCRdb's copy keeps in-frame clones and lacks some. This sample has about 87,000 clones; around nine tenths occur once, and the top ten carry around 1.5%. The sample in question was CD4+ or CD8+ T cells sorted from blood, obtained in a trial of the OX40 agonist ivuxolimab. The receptors originated from an adult with an advanced solid tumor such as melanoma, head and neck, liver or kidney cancer.

This chain connects TRBV19 to TRBJ2-7, with D unresolved. With 3 bases removed from V and 2 bases from J, the gap between germline ends came to 14 bases. Germline V gene lookup returns CDR1 LNHDA and CDR2 SQIVND (reference sequence). The CDR3 has 15 amino acids. This CDR3 reads CASSMVLVVTYEQYF. The CDR3 region has the DNA TGTGCCAGTAGTATGGTTCTAGTGGTGACCTACGAGCAGTACTTC. The variable domain in full, completed from reference TRBV19 and TRBJ2-7, reads DGGITQSPKYLFRKEGQNVTLSCEQNLNHDAMYWYRQDPGQGLRLIYYSQIVNDFQKGDIAEGYSVSREKKESFPLTVTSAQKNPTAFYLCASSMVLVVTYEQYFGPGTRLTVT.

V gene TRBV7-2 combines with J gene TRBJ2-2; 7 nucleotides line up with TRBD2. J lost 1 base, V lost 4 bases, and 9 bases had no gene match. Germline assignment: CDR1 SGHTA and CDR2 FQGNSA. The CDR3 loop spans 17 amino acids. The CDR3 here is CASSSRLARGNTGELFF. CDR3 DNA sequence: TGTGCCAGCAGCTCCCGACTAGCCCGAGGGAACACCGGGGAGCTGTTTTTT.

The chain uses TRBV7-9 and TRBJ2-4; no reliable D call. This CDR3 has 16 amino acids. Germline CDR1 and CDR2: SEHNR and FQNEAQ (reference sequence). Trimming took off 3 bases at V and 0 bases at J, with 12 bases between the two ends. The CDR3 protein is CASSFMERIAKNIQYF. Here the CDR3 DNA reads TGTGCCAGCAGCTTCATGGAACGGATAGCCAAAAACATTCAGTACTTC. The full variable domain, in which reference TRBV7-9 and TRBJ2-4 provide the parts outside the CDR3, is DTGVSQNPRHKITKRGQNVTFRCDPISEHNRLYWYRQTLGQGPEFLTYFQNEAQLEKSRLLSDRFSAERPKGSFSTLEIQRTEQGDSAMYLCASSFMERIAKNIQYFGAGTRLSVL.

The chain is built from TRBV25-1 and TRBJ2-7; no definite D call. V gave up 4 bases and J gave up 7 bases, with 5 bases separating them. This CDR3 has 10 residues. Per germline, CDR1 MGHDK and CDR2 SYGVNS. CDR3 DNA sequence: TGTGCCAGCAGTGGTGGTGAGCAGTACTTC. The encoded protein is CASSGGEQYF.

The chain links TRBV5-4 to TRBJ2-7; tentative D call: TRBD1 (6 bases). This CDR3 contains 15 residues. Germline V gene sequence: CDR1 SGHNT, CDR2 YYREEE (reference sequence). V was cut by 4 bases and J by 5 bases, with 19 bases left in between. The CDR3 sequence: CASSPRGAGDNEQYF. CDR3 sequence (DNA): TGTGCCAGCAGCCCCCGAGGGGCAGGGGACAACGAGCAGTACTTC.

A single count supports this clone. V is TRBV5-6 and J is TRBJ1-4; tentative D call: TRBD1 (5 bases). With 0 bases removed from V and 13 bases from J, the gap between germline ends came to 7 bases. CDR3 length: 11 amino acids. CDR1 is SGHDT and CDR2 is YYEEEE in the germline V gene. DNA of the CDR3: TGTGCCAGCAGCTTGGGCGGGGGACTGTTTTTT. Translated, it gives CASSLGGGLFF. The variable domain in full, with the rest retrieved from reference TRBV5-6 and TRBJ1-4, is DAGVTQSPTHLIKTRGQQVTLRCSPKSGHDTVSWYQQALGQGPQFIFQYYEEEERQRGNFPDRFSGHQFPNYSSELNVNALLLGDSALYLCASSLGGGLFFGSGTQLSVL.

V usage is TRBV5-1 and J usage is TRBJ2-1; perhaps D is TRBD1 or TRBD2 (5 bases each). Deletions cut 2 bases from V and 3 bases from J, with 12 bases between. There are 15 residues in the CDR3. Germline CDR1 is SGHRS and CDR2 is YFSETQ. This CDR3 is CASSLQLGGYNEQFF. The CDR3, as DNA: TGCGCCAGCAGCTTACAGCTTGGGGGCTACAATGAGCAGTTCTTC.

The chain links TRBV10-2 to TRBJ2-7, with D maybe TRBD1 (7 bases). The germline V gene has CDR1 WSHSY and CDR2 SAAADI. Trimming took off 4 bases at V and 3 bases at J, with 19 bases between the two ends. The CDR3 runs 16 residues. The CDR3 nucleotides are TGCGCCAGCAGTGGCCTGGAGGGGGCGTCTGACTACGAGCAGTACTTC. This translates into CASSGLEGASDYEQYF.

The rearrangement uses TRBV18 and TRBJ2-6; D is unresolved. Per germline, CDR1 KGHSH and CDR2 LQKENI. V was pared by 3 bases and J by 4 bases, with 4 bases between. This CDR3 spans 13 amino acids. CDR3 amino acids: CASSPAGANVLTF. CDR3 bases: TGTGCCAGCTCACCGGCAGGGGCCAACGTCCTGACTTTC.

This clone was counted a single time. This chain uses TRBV27 with TRBJ2-5, with 9 bases matching TRBD1. The J call is uncertain, as TRBJ2-7 better fits the DNA end. This CDR3 is built from 15 residues. Germline CDR1 is MNHEY and CDR2 is SMNVEV (reference sequence). The CDR3 DNA is TGTGCCAGCAGCCCGGACAGGGGTACGTCCTACGAGCAGTACTTC. Translated, it gives CASSPDRGTSYEQYF.